This T cell receptor (beta chain) was profiled in a study of blood T cell repertoires in COVID-19. For the study at large: Spain, Italy and the United States supplied samples that represented acute and convalescent COVID-19. PBMCs, B-cell-depleted T cells, or T cells were the source of the cDNA or gDNA that made up the material.

Participant-given clinical history determined each cohort assignment. V was shortened by 3 bases and J by 3 bases, with 8 bases between the two germline ends. This CDR3 has 14 amino acids. Germline loops: CDR1 KGHSH, CDR2 LQKENI. Methods used by the authors: Estimates of nucleated cell counts were drawn from the amplification of reference gene primers. The protocol was immunoSEQ multiplex PCR, while the TCRdb copy is restricted to in-frame clones and leaves out a portion. Clone size and V and J calls were adopted from that table, with D and trimming inferred from the DNA. The table has about 270,000 clones, around 89% seen once; the top ten hold about 3%.

This chain links TRBV18 with TRBJ1-4; D remains unclear. This clonotype originated in a woman in her forties or fifties who had recovered from COVID-19. The sequencing input was PBMCs or T cells enriched from blood (not recorded which). CDR3 coding DNA: TGTGCCAGCTCACCGAGAGAGGCTAATGAAAAACTGTTTTTT. It specifies CASSPREANEKLFF.